One and the same sample provided the 18 T cell receptor beta chains below, sequenced in a study of control samples from healthy donors and cancer patients. The table came from immunoSEQ multiplex PCR; TCRdb's copy has only in-frame clones and leaves some out. The profile shows 85,000 to 100,000 clones, approximately 78% of them singletons. The sample comprised blood. These receptors were taken from a man aged 55 to 70 in good health.

The chain employs TRBV25-1 and TRBJ2-7, with 9 nucleotides matching TRBD1. Germline values: CDR1 MGHDK, CDR2 SYGVNS. This CDR3 contains 15 residues. Trimming removed 3 bases from V and 7 bases from J; junction bases left unmatched: 10. The CDR3 region has the DNA TGTGCCAGCAGTGATGGACAGGGGTTTTCGGGGGAGCAGTACTTC. Translated: CASSDGQGFSGEQYF.

The rearrangement joins TRBV6-5 to TRBJ1-2, with D perhaps TRBD1 (5 bases). The CDR3 covers 13 residues. Germline V lookup: CDR1 MNHEY, CDR2 SVGAGI. Trimming removed 5 bases at V and 3 bases at J, with 10 bases between. As DNA, the CDR3 is TGTGCCAGCAGTAAGACAGCTTACTATGGCTACACCTTC. Translating gives CASSKTAYYGYTF.

The V and J genes are TRBV5-8 and TRBJ2-1; D is uncertain. In germline, CDR1 is SGHTS, CDR2 YDEGEE. This CDR3 has 14 residues. With 1 base removed from V and 7 bases from J, the gap between germline ends came to 12 bases. The CDR3 spells CASSLQAGVNEQFF. DNA for the CDR3: TGTGCCAGCAGCTTGCAGGCCGGCGTGAATGAGCAGTTCTTC.

This clone was seen a few times. The rearrangement links TRBV7-6 to TRBJ2-1; TRBD2 matches at 7 bases. Germline V gene data show CDR1 as SGHVS and CDR2 as FNYEAQ. The CDR3 totals 15 residues. J was trimmed by 8 bases and V by 4 bases; bases with no gene match: 11. The CDR3 reads CASSSLTSRRHEQFF. In nucleotides, the CDR3 is TGTGCCAGCAGCTCTCTGACTAGCCGGAGGCATGAGCAGTTCTTC.

DNA for the CDR3: TGTGCCAGCAGTCACGGGTCCGGGGAGCTGTTTTTT. Translating gives CASSHGSGELFF. J is TRBJ2-2 and V is TRBV7-8; no clear D. Trimming stripped 6 bases from V and 6 bases from J, with 8 bases between. Germline-derived CDR1 and CDR2 are SGHVS and FQNEAQ. There are 12 residues in the CDR3.

The gene calls are TRBV24-1 and TRBJ2-2; maybe TRBD2 (5 bases). Trimming cost V 5 bases and J 5 bases, with 11 bases left between them. Germline V gene lookup returns CDR1 KGHDR and CDR2 SFDVKD. CDR3 length: 14 amino acids. The CDR3 region has the DNA TGTGCCACCAGTGTAGTCCCGGGAACCGGGGAGCTGTTTTTT. This sequence encodes CATSVVPGTGELFF.

This rearrangement joins TRBV3-1 (or the pseudogene TRBV3-2) to TRBJ2-1; D remains unclear. Per germline, CDR1 LGHDT and CDR2 YNNKEL (reference sequence). The CDR3 contains 15 residues. V gave up 4 bases and J gave up 2 bases, with 12 bases separating them. The CDR3 sequence: CASSPHELAYNEQFF. Written as DNA, the CDR3 is TGTGCCAGCAGCCCCCACGAACTCGCCTACAATGAGCAGTTCTTC.

This chain connects TRBV5-8 to TRBJ1-6; D is perhaps TRBD1 (5 bases). The CDR3 is 17 amino acids. V was clipped by 1 base and J by 10 bases, with 21 bases between them. Germline V gene data show CDR1 as SGHTS and CDR2 as YDEGEE. In DNA, the CDR3 is TGTGCCAGCAGCTTGTTGTTCGGGACGGCCGCCCAGTCACCCCTCCACTTT. This encodes CASSLLFGTAAQSPLHF.

In regard to this clone: Other DNA sequences in this sample translate to the same CDR3. This sequence joins TRBV12-3 or TRBV12-4 and TRBJ2-1; perhaps TRBD2 as D (5 bases). This CDR3 is 12 amino acids long. V lost 5 bases, J lost 9 bases, and 11 bases lay in between. CDR3 amino acids: CASSPRVGEQFF. As DNA, the CDR3 is TGTGCCAGCAGTCCGAGGGTCGGTGAGCAGTTCTTC.

This chain connects TRBV10-3 to TRBJ2-1, with 8 bases fitting TRBD2. Germline lookup yields CDR1 ENHRY and CDR2 SYGVKD. Trimming cost V 6 bases and J 7 bases; bases outside gene matches: 11. The CDR3 is 15 amino acids. The CDR3 nucleotides read TGTGCCATCAGGGAGGGCGGGGGGAAGATGAATGAGCAGTTCTTC. It yields the protein CAIREGGGKMNEQFF.

The V call is TRBV9, the J call TRBJ2-1; the match to TRBD2 covers 10 bases. V trimming: 5 bases; J trimming: 6 bases; junction bases outside the gene matches: 8. CDR1 SGDLS and CDR2 YYNGEE come from the germline V gene. The CDR3 runs to 15 residues. The CDR3 DNA follows: TGTGCCAGCAGTGTGCTAGCGGGAGTAGTCAATGAGCAGTTCTTC. Its translation is CASSVLAGVVNEQFF.

This chain joins TRBV19 and TRBJ1-1; D remains ambiguous. The CDR3 consists of 13 residues. Per the germline V gene, CDR1 is LNHDA and CDR2 is SQIVND (reference sequence). V was cut by 4 bases and J by 4 bases, with 10 bases left in between. Here the CDR3 DNA reads TGTGCCAGTAGTAAGGCTTGGGTCACTGAAGCTTTCTTT. Translation gives CASSKAWVTEAFF.

This chain uses TRBV5-6 with TRBJ2-3; 9 bases line up with TRBD2. This CDR3 contains 16 residues. Trimming took 1 base from V and 3 from J; bases not matched to a gene: 6. CDR1 is SGHDT and CDR2 is YYEEEE in the germline V gene. In nucleotides, the CDR3 is TGTGCCAGCAGCTTGCTGCGGGAGGGCGCAACAGATACGCAGTATTTT. Translated: CASSLLREGATDTQYF.

The chain uses TRBV14 and TRBJ1-2, with D unresolved. CDR1 and CDR2 (germline): SGHDN, FVKESK. The length of the CDR3 is 12 residues. Trimming removed 5 bases from V and 0 bases from J, with 4 bases in between. CDR3 sequence reads: CASSEANYGYTF. In DNA form, the CDR3 reads TGTGCCAGCAGCGAGGCTAACTATGGCTACACCTTC.

A remark on this clone: Other nucleotide sequences in the sample specify the same CDR3. The chain combines TRBV5-1 with TRBJ1-1; D gene ambiguous. The V end lost 3 bases, the J end lost 0 bases, and 6 bases lay between the germline ends. The CDR3 is made up of 13 amino acids. Per the germline V gene, CDR1 is SGHRS and CDR2 is YFSETQ. CDR3 region: CASSSELNTEAFF. The CDR3 DNA reads as TGCGCCAGCAGCTCAGAGTTGAACACTGAAGCTTTCTTT.

The gene calls are TRBV24-1 and TRBJ1-5; D is possibly TRBD1 (5 bases). Trimming pared 9 bases from V and 3 bases from J, leaving 8 bases between. In germline, CDR1 is KGHDR, CDR2 SFDVKD. The CDR3 is 12 amino acids. This CDR3 reads CATGGTNQPQHF. DNA of the CDR3: TGTGCCACCGGGGGTACCAATCAGCCCCAGCATTTT.

The V call is TRBV7-9, the J call TRBJ2-1, with TRBD2 as a possible D gene (6 bases). The CDR3 is 17 residues long. The V end was cut by 3 bases, the J end by 0 bases, with 15 bases between. CDR1 is SEHNR and CDR2 is FQNEAQ in the germline V gene (reference sequence). CDR3 nucleotide sequence: TGTGCCAGCAGCTTTCCGGCTAGCGCTGCCTCCTACAATGAGCAGTTCTTC. Its protein is CASSFPASAASYNEQFF.

The chain links TRBV5-4 to TRBJ2-6; D unclear. CDR3 length: 15 residues. Deletions cut 1 base from V and 2 bases from J, with 7 bases between. The germline CDR1 and CDR2 sequences are SGHNT and YYREEE (reference sequence). For the CDR3, the DNA is TGTGCCAGCAGCTTGTGGCCACCTGGGGCCAACGTCCTGACTTTC. This sequence encodes CASSLWPPGANVLTF.